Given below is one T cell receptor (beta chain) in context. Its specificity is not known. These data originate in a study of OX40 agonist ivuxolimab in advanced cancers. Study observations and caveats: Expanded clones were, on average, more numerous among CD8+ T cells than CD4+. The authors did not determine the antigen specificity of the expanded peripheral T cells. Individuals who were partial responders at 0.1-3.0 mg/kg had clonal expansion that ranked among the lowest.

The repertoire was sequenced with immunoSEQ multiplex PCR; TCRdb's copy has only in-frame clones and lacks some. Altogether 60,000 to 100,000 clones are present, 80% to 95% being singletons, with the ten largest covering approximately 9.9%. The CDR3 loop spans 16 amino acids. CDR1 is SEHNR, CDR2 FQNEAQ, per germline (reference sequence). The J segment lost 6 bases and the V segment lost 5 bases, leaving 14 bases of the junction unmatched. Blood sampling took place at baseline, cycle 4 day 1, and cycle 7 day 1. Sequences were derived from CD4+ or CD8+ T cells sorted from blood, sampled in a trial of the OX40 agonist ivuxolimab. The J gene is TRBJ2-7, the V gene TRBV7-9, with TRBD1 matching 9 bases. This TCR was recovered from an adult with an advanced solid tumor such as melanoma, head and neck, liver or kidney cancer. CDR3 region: CASSDGTGHRGREQYF. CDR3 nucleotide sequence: TGTGCCAGCAGCGACGGGACAGGGCATAGGGGGCGCGAGCAGTACTTC.